A single sample gave rise to the 7 T cell receptor beta chains below, sequenced in a study of blood T cell repertoires in COVID-19. Assay used: immunoSEQ multiplex PCR; TCRdb lists only in-frame clones, some missing. The sample records roughly 280,000 clones, around nine tenths being singletons. Sequenced material: peripheral blood. The receptors were sampled from a man aged 40-49 years with active or convalescent COVID-19.

The chain links TRBV11-3 to TRBJ1-6; TRBD1 is a possible D gene (5 bases). Germline V gives CDR1 SGHNT, CDR2 YENEEA. The CDR3 runs to 13 residues. V lost 2 bases and J lost 6, with 5 bases in between. CDR3 DNA: TGTGCCAGCAGCTTAAGGGGTAATTCACCCCTCCACTTT. It is translated as CASSLRGNSPLHF.

The chain carries TRBV19 and TRBJ2-7; TRBD2 aligns across 7 bases. This CDR3 region has 15 residues. The germline V gene has CDR1 LNHDA and CDR2 SQIVND (reference sequence). The junction had 4 bases not matched to a gene; V was cut back by 1 base and J by 1 base. The CDR3 DNA reads as TGTGCCAGTAGTATAGGCGGGAGATCATCCTACGAGCAGTACTTC. Protein product: CASSIGGRSSYEQYF.

The chain carries TRBV5-6 and TRBJ1-4, with 11 bases identical to TRBD1. The CDR3 sequence is 16 residues long. With 4 bases clipped from V and 8 bases from J, the junction kept 10 bases outside the gene matches. The germline V gene has CDR1 SGHDT and CDR2 YYEEEE. CDR3 sequence (DNA): TGTGCCAGCAGCGCGGACCGGGACAGGGGGTCGGAAAAACTGTTTTTT. This codes for CASSADRDRGSEKLFF. The complete variable domain, with remaining parts taken from reference TRBV5-6 and TRBJ1-4, reads DAGVTQSPTHLIKTRGQQVTLRCSPKSGHDTVSWYQQALGQGPQFIFQYYEEEERQRGNFPDRFSGHQFPNYSSELNVNALLLGDSALYLCASSADRDRGSEKLFFGSGTQLSVL.

The gene calls are TRBV5-6 and TRBJ2-2; 12 bases are shared with TRBD2. Looked up from germline, CDR1 is SGHDT and CDR2 is YYEEEE. This CDR3 has 15 residues. Losses at the gene ends were 4 bases for V and 6 bases for J; bases not matched to a gene: 4. The CDR3 reads CASSRLAGDPGELFF. For the CDR3, the DNA is TGTGCCAGCAGCCGACTAGCGGGAGATCCCGGGGAGCTGTTTTTT. The full variable domain, rest sourced from reference TRBV5-6 and TRBJ2-2, is DAGVTQSPTHLIKTRGQQVTLRCSPKSGHDTVSWYQQALGQGPQFIFQYYEEEERQRGNFPDRFSGHQFPNYSSELNVNALLLGDSALYLCASSRLAGDPGELFFGEGSRLTVL.

The chain couples TRBV9 to TRBJ1-1; 8 bases fit TRBD1. Germline-derived CDR1 and CDR2 are SGDLS and YYNGEE. V gave up 0 bases and J gave up 6 bases; unmatched junction bases: 10. The CDR3 consists of 16 residues. This CDR3 reads CASSVAPGQGGAEAFF. The DNA of the CDR3 is TGTGCCAGCAGCGTAGCCCCTGGACAGGGCGGCGCTGAAGCTTTCTTT.

This sequence joins TRBV28 and TRBJ2-7, with 9 positions matching TRBD1. The CDR3 loop spans 13 amino acids. With 8 bases clipped from V and 4 bases from J, the junction kept 6 bases outside the gene matches. Germline V gene sequence: CDR1 MDHEN, CDR2 SYDVKM. The DNA for the CDR3 is TGTGCCAGCCGGGACAGGGTGGGGTACGAGCAGTACTTC. Protein: CASRDRVGYEQYF.

The chain combines TRBV7-8 with TRBJ2-5; D unresolved. The CDR3 loop spans 15 amino acids. Germline values: CDR1 SGHVS, CDR2 FQNEAQ. The germline V and J ends were trimmed by 5 bases and 3 bases, with 16 bases remaining between them. This CDR3 is CASSPIGRSKETQYF. As DNA, the CDR3 is TGTGCCAGCAGCCCCATTGGCAGGTCCAAAGAGACCCAGTACTTC.